This TCR beta chain was sequenced during a study of regulatory T cells in long-lasting Graves disease. TCR beta libraries were built with iRepertoire HTBI primers and Arm-PCR of CDR3 regions. A single record per CDR3 protein comes from TCRdb applying MiXCR to the multiplex PCR reads. Of 450,000 to 650,000 distinct CDR3 sequences listed, more than 15% are singletons. Trimming shortened V by 4 bases and J by 2 bases, and 18 bases separated the two germline ends. Germline values: CDR1 SGHRS, CDR2 YFSETQ. The CDR3 is 16 residues long. The sample's time point: newly diagnosed GD, antithyroid drugs for less than 3 months. Scientists built the TCR library using RNA that was extracted from PBMCs. This clonotype has at least ten counts. These sequences were also reported in another study, on T cells in Graves' hyperthyroidism and ophthalmopathy. In that study: Hyperthyroidism had been newly diagnosed in patients aged 18 to 65, and its duration was under 2 months.

This sample comprised peripheral blood mononuclear cells (PBMCs), obtained at new diagnosis, from a patient treated with antithyroid drugs. The chain couples TRBV5-1 to TRBJ1-2, with TRBD1 as a possible D gene (6 bases). The origin of this receptor is a woman aged 35-60 years with Graves disease. CDR3 sequence (DNA): TGCGCCAGCAGCCCTGACCCCCCGGGACAAAACTATGGCTACACCTTC. Residues: CASSPDPPGQNYGYTF.